This T cell receptor (beta chain) comes out of a study of ipilimumab plus nivolumab after autologous stem cell transplantation. In the study overall: Both relapsed and primary refractory DLBCL were included.

The germline gives CDR1 LGHNA, CDR2 YNFKEQ. This CDR3 is 19 amino acids long. V shed 4 bases and J 3 bases; nucleotides not matched to a gene: 16. The protocol was immunoSEQ multiplex PCR, while the TCRdb copy is restricted to in-frame clones and leaves out a portion. The sample yields more than 15,000 clones, around four fifths seen once. Patients got ipilimumab 1 mg/kg beginning 14 to 28 days post-transplant. This sample comprised PBMCs, obtained in a trial of ipilimumab plus nivolumab as post-transplant consolidation. The chain joins TRBV4-2 to TRBJ2-7, with 12 bases aligning to TRBD2. The clonotype originates from a male donor with diffuse large B-cell lymphoma. CDR3 region: CASSPRLAGDLPLGYEQYF. The CDR3 DNA is TGTGCCAGCAGCCCCAGACTAGCGGGGGACCTACCGCTTGGCTACGAGCAGTACTTC.